Sequencing of this T cell receptor beta chain was carried out in a study of blood T cell repertoires in COVID-19. The CDR3 loop spans 12 amino acids. V dropped 2 bases and J dropped 8 bases, with 12 bases sitting between them. Per the germline V gene, CDR1 is GTSNPN and CDR2 is SVGIG (reference sequence). Original handling: Nucleated cell counts were estimated from reference gene primer amplification. Libraries were prepared by immunoSEQ multiplex PCR; TCRdb keeps only in-frame clonotypes and omits some of them. That table is the source of V, J and clone size, and D and trimming were worked out from the DNA. The sample records 100,000 to 150,000 clones, 70% to 90% being singletons.

This TCR was sampled from a woman aged 45-59 years with acute or convalescent COVID-19. Sample: peripheral blood. V is TRBV30 and J is TRBJ1-1; D call uncertain. The CDR3 region is CAWSQTGVEAFF. Written as DNA, the CDR3 is TGTGCCTGGAGTCAGACCGGGGTCGAAGCTTTCTTT.